The clone carrying this T cell receptor beta chain occurred a few times. This sample stems from a study of graft-versus-host responses after intestinal transplantation. The V and J ends lost 8 bases and 2 bases, in that order; junction bases with no gene match: 13. CDR3 length: 15 residues. Germline CDR1 GTSNPN, CDR2 SVGIG (reference sequence). Repertoires were generated with immunoSEQ multiplex PCR, while TCRdb's copy carries only in-frame clones and drops some. The table records around 15,000 clones, about 34% of them present only once. This chain links TRBV30 with TRBJ2-5; 8 bases fit TRBD2. This sequence originates from a human patient who received an intestinal transplant. The material sequenced was alloreactive CD4+ T cells from a mixed lymphocyte reaction culture, taken before intestinal transplant. Regarding subset: CFSE-low proliferating T cells sorted from approximately six-day pre-transplant mixed lymphocyte reaction (GvH or HvG direction). In DNA, the CDR3 is TGTGCCGGGCGCCGGGGGGGCGCGGGGCAAGAGACCCAGTACTTC. Translation gives CAGRRGGAGQETQYF.